The next 32 T cell receptor beta chains were all read from a single sample in a study of chemoradiotherapy in HPV16-positive cancers. TCRdb's copy holds only in-frame clones and misses some; the assay was immunoSEQ multiplex PCR. The sample includes tens of thousands of clones, more than 85% of them seen just once. The sample consisted of blood, taken from a patient who underwent chemoradiotherapy. The origin of the receptors is a human donor with HPV-associated anogenital cancer.

This chain uses TRBV2 with TRBJ1-5; D is unresolved. The CDR3 loop spans 13 amino acids. The V and J ends lost 3 bases and 7 bases respectively, with 10 bases between them. CDR1 and CDR2 (germline): SNHLY, FYNNEI. The CDR3 here is CASSDSNFQPQHF. DNA for the CDR3: TGTGCCAGCAGTGATTCCAATTTCCAGCCCCAGCATTTT.

This chain connects TRBV7-9 to TRBJ2-3, with 7 bases fitting TRBD2. The CDR3 contains 16 residues. J was trimmed by 2 bases and V by 2 bases; bases with no gene match: 7. CDR1 and CDR2 (germline): SEHNR, FQNEAQ (reference sequence). This CDR3 is CASSLLERGYTDTQYF. DNA of the CDR3: TGTGCCAGCAGCTTACTCGAGCGGGGCTACACAGATACGCAGTATTTT.

The chain recombines TRBV21-1 with TRBJ2-7; the D segment call TRBD2 is taken from the table without a DNA check. TRBV21-1 is a documented pseudogene. This CDR3 contains 15 residues. CDR3: CASSKRRQGLYEQYF. DNA for the CDR3: TGTGCCAGCAGCAAACGGCGGCAGGGACTATACGAGCAGTACTTC.

The V gene is TRBV5-1, the J gene TRBJ1-1; TRBD1 agrees at 7 bases. The CDR3 length is 14 residues. Germline V gene lookup returns CDR1 SGHRS and CDR2 YFSETQ. V dropped 6 bases and J dropped 1; count of bases not matched to a gene: 6. The chain's CDR3 is CASNPGTANTEAFF. The DNA of the CDR3 is TGCGCCAGCAACCCCGGGACAGCGAACACTGAAGCTTTCTTT.

The CDR3 nucleotides read TGCGCCAGCAGCCAAGATATGAAGGGTGTCCGTGAGCAGTTCTTC. The encoded protein is CASSQDMKGVREQFF. The chain joins TRBV4-1 to TRBJ2-1, with D unresolved. The V end was cut by 0 bases, the J end by 9 bases, with 15 bases between. Germline CDR1 reads MGHRA; CDR2 reads YSYEKL. The CDR3 loop spans 15 amino acids.

The chain carries TRBV7-2 and TRBJ1-2, with D unclear. The CDR3 has 15 residues. The V gene lost 2 bases and the J gene lost 4 bases, with 14 bases spanning the gap. CDR1 and CDR2 from the germline V gene are SGHTA and FQGNSA. CDR3: CASSLSRRSGYGYTF. Written as DNA, the CDR3 is TGTGCCAGCAGCTTATCCAGGCGATCAGGCTATGGCTACACCTTC.

V gene TRBV5-8 combines with J gene TRBJ1-4, with TRBD1 matching 7 bases. Looked up from germline, CDR1 is SGHTS and CDR2 is YDEGEE. J lost 4 bases, V lost 2 bases, and 2 bases had no gene match. The CDR3 is 14 amino acids. The CDR3 DNA follows: TGTGCCAGCAGCTTACGACAGGGTAATGAAAAACTGTTTTTT. This translates into CASSLRQGNEKLFF. Full variable domain (outside the CDR3, taken from reference TRBV5-8 and TRBJ1-4): EAGVTQSPTHLIKTRGQQATLRCSPISGHTSVYWYQQALGLGLQFLLWYDEGEERNRGNFPPRFSGRQFPNYSSELNVNALELEDSALYLCASSLRQGNEKLFFGSGTQLSVL.

This chain links TRBV10-3 with TRBJ2-3; 10 bases match TRBD2. In germline, CDR1 is ENHRY, CDR2 SYGVKD. The V segment lost 6 bases and the J segment 0 bases; nucleotides outside the gene matches: 6. The CDR3 is 16 amino acids. The CDR3 bases are TGTGCCATCAGACGCGGACTAGCGGTTAGCACAGATACGCAGTATTTT. Amino acids: CAIRRGLAVSTDTQYF.

V usage is TRBV4-3 and J usage is TRBJ2-7; D is uncertain. Germline values: CDR1 LGHNA, CDR2 YSLEER. V dropped 7 bases and J dropped 7 bases, with 8 bases sitting between them. The CDR3 extends over 10 amino acids. The CDR3 DNA reads as TGCGCCAGCAACTGGCGGGAGCAGTACTTC. Amino acids: CASNWREQYF.

The table lists this clone with a count of one. This chain links TRBV7-9 with TRBJ1-3, with a possible D match to TRBD1 (5 bases). The CDR3 has 16 residues. V lost 2 bases to trimming and J lost 2 bases, with 13 bases between them. From germline, CDR1 is SEHNR and CDR2 FQNEAQ (reference sequence). The CDR3 DNA is TGTGCCAGCAGCTTAACGGGGGGGTTTACTGGAAACACCATATATTTT. It specifies CASSLTGGFTGNTIYF.

This clone showed up just a few times. The chain couples TRBV19 to TRBJ2-2, with a possible D match to TRBD2 (6 bases). Trimming took 2 bases from V and 3 from J, leaving 10 bases between them. CDR3 length: 15 residues. Per the germline V gene, CDR1 is LNHDA and CDR2 is SQIVND (reference sequence). Written as DNA, the CDR3 is TGTGCCAGTAGTATATATGGAGGGGACACCGGGGAGCTGTTTTTT. As protein: CASSIYGGDTGELFF.

This clone has only one observation. An end of the junction does not agree with germline; a read error may underlie this. The V gene is TRBV7-2, the J gene TRBJ1-1; D remains unclear. CDR3 length equals 12 residues. The germline CDR1 and CDR2 sequences are SGHTA and FQGNSA. CDR3 in DNA: TGTGCCAGCAGCTTACAGCCGTCTGATGCTTTCTTT. This gives the protein CASSLQPSDAFF.

The V gene is TRBV11-1, the J gene TRBJ2-1, with D possibly matching TRBD2 (7 bases). The CDR3 consists of 14 residues. V dropped 0 bases and J dropped 5 bases, with 8 bases sitting between them. From germline, CDR1 is SGHAT and CDR2 FQDESV (reference sequence). In nucleotides, the CDR3 is TGTGCCAGCAGCTTAGCAGGGGGGGACAATGAGCAGTTCTTC. Translated: CASSLAGGDNEQFF.

The chain recombines TRBV19 with TRBJ1-2; D call uncertain. There are 15 residues in the CDR3. V was clipped by 8 bases and J by 2 bases, with 18 bases between them. Germline CDR1 is LNHDA and CDR2 is SQIVND (reference sequence). CDR3 sequence reads: CASAPDRSANYGYTF. The CDR3 nucleotides read TGTGCCAGTGCCCCGGATCGGTCCGCAAACTATGGCTACACCTTC.

This chain joins TRBV19 and TRBJ1-2; perhaps TRBD1 as D (6 bases). In germline, CDR1 is LNHDA, CDR2 SQIVND (reference sequence). V was cut by 10 bases and J by 6 bases, with 15 bases left in between. The CDR3 spans 12 residues. Here the CDR3 DNA reads TGTGCCATCCAAAACAGGGACAATGGCTACACCTTC. This translates into CAIQNRDNGYTF.

The chain couples TRBV9 to TRBJ2-2; D tentatively fits TRBD1 or TRBD2 (5 bases each). The V end lost 4 bases, the J end lost 7 bases, and 17 bases lay between the germline ends. This CDR3 has 15 residues. Germline V gene data show CDR1 as SGDLS and CDR2 as YYNGEE. CDR3 region: CASSLGRESVGELFF. The DNA of the CDR3 is TGTGCCAGCAGCTTGGGCAGGGAGAGTGTCGGGGAGCTGTTTTTT.

V is TRBV9 and J is TRBJ1-2; no clear D. The length of the CDR3 is 10 residues. With 3 bases removed from V and 8 bases from J, the gap between germline ends came to 5 bases. Germline V CDR1 and CDR2: SGDLS, YYNGEE. Written as DNA, the CDR3 is TGTGCCAGCAGCGGAAGGGGCTACACCTTC. Protein: CASSGRGYTF. The whole variable domain, filled in from reference TRBV9 and TRBJ1-2, reads DSGVTQTPKHLITATGQRVTLRCSPRSGDLSVYWYQQSLDQGLQFLIQYYNGEERAKGNILERFSAQQFPDLHSELNLSSLELGDSALYFCASSGRGYTFGSGTRLTVV.

The chain carries TRBV7-2 and TRBJ1-1; maybe TRBD1 (5 bases). The V end was cut by 1 base, the J end by 5 bases, with 11 bases between. The CDR3 runs 14 residues. Germline-derived CDR1 and CDR2 are SGHTA and FQGNSA. CDR3 DNA sequence: TGTGCCAGCAGCTTAGGGGGGTTTGGAACTGAAGCTTTCTTT. Protein product: CASSLGGFGTEAFF. Supplemented by reference TRBV7-2 and TRBJ1-1, the full variable domain reads GAGVSQSPSNKVTEKGKDVELRCDPISGHTALYWYRQSLGQGLEFLIYFQGNSAPDKSGLPSDRFSAERTGGSVSTLTIQRTQQEDSAVYLCASSLGGFGTEAFFGQGTRLTVV.

This clone was found a few times. The rearrangement links TRBV27 to TRBJ1-6; D unresolved. Germline CDR1 MNHEY, CDR2 SMNVEV (reference sequence). CDR3 length: 14 amino acids. Trimming left V 3 bases short and J 8 bases short, with 11 bases between. This CDR3 is CASSFGSRDSPLHF. The CDR3 DNA reads as TGTGCCAGCAGTTTCGGGTCGCGGGATTCACCCCTCCACTTT.

The V gene is TRBV18, the J gene TRBJ2-1, with D possibly matching TRBD1 (6 bases). The CDR3 has 14 amino acids. The V end lost 6 bases, the J end lost 5 bases, and 14 bases lay between the germline ends. Germline assignment: CDR1 KGHSH and CDR2 LQKENI. Written as DNA, the CDR3 is TGTGCCAGCTCCCCGATCAACAGGGACAATGAGCAGTTCTTC. Protein: CASSPINRDNEQFF.

The chain links TRBV20-1 to TRBJ1-1; tentative D call: TRBD1 (6 bases). This CDR3 has 11 amino acids. Germline V gene sequence: CDR1 DFQATT, CDR2 SNEGSKA (reference sequence). The CDR3 DNA reads as TGCGGCCTCAGGGGTTACACTGAAGCTTTCTTT. Its translation is CGLRGYTEAFF.

The rearrangement links TRBV21-1 to TRBJ2-7. TRBV21-1 corresponds to a pseudogene. The CDR3 loop spans 14 amino acids. The CDR3 nucleotides are TGTGCCAGCCGACGGCTTCTAAGTCCCTACGAGCAGTACTTC. This codes for CASRRLLSPYEQYF.

The chain links TRBV27 to TRBJ2-5, with D tentatively TRBD1 or TRBD2 (6 bases each). Germline V CDR1 and CDR2: MNHEY, SMNVEV (reference sequence). The ends were cut back, 7 bases at V and 5 bases at J, with 14 bases in the middle. The CDR3 has 13 amino acids. CDR3 in amino acids: CASKEGGRETQYF. The DNA of the CDR3 is TGTGCCAGCAAAGAGGGGGGTCGGGAGACCCAGTACTTC.

The chain uses TRBV18 and TRBJ1-2, with D hard to call. V lost 0 bases and J 4 bases, leaving 9 bases between the germline ends. The CDR3 contains 14 residues. CDR1 is KGHSH, CDR2 LQKENI, per germline. CDR3 nucleotides: TGTGCCAGCTCACCACCGGACGGATTCTATGGCTACACCTTC. Its protein is CASSPPDGFYGYTF.

The chain recombines TRBV19 with TRBJ1-5; a possible D gene is TRBD1 (5 bases). The CDR3 has 18 amino acids. The germline V gene encodes CDR1 LNHDA and CDR2 SQIVND (reference sequence). V gave up 2 bases and J gave up 0 bases, with 17 bases separating them. The CDR3 is CASSISRGSAYSNQPQHF. The CDR3 nucleotides are TGTGCCAGTAGTATATCAAGGGGTAGCGCGTATAGCAATCAGCCCCAGCATTTT. Full variable domain (remainder filled in from reference TRBV19 and TRBJ1-5): DGGITQSPKYLFRKEGQNVTLSCEQNLNHDAMYWYRQDPGQGLRLIYYSQIVNDFQKGDIAEGYSVSREKKESFPLTVTSAQKNPTAFYLCASSISRGSAYSNQPQHFGDGTRLSIL.

This clone came up once. J is TRBJ2-7 and V is TRBV27; 8 bases are a match to TRBD1. The CDR3 sequence is 16 residues long. With V trimmed by 7 bases and J by 5 bases, 16 bases remained unmatched. CDR1 is MNHEY and CDR2 is SMNVEV in the germline V gene (reference sequence). The CDR3 coding sequence is TGTGCCAGCATCCTAAGGGCAGGGGGCTTTCTCCACGAGCAGTACTTC. Translation: CASILRAGGFLHEQYF.

The chain uses TRBV9 and TRBJ2-6; D is undetermined. Germline assignment: CDR1 SGDLS and CDR2 YYNGEE. CDR3 length equals 15 residues. The V gene lost 0 bases and the J gene lost 0 bases, with 4 bases spanning the gap. The DNA of the CDR3 is TGTGCCAGCAGCGTAGGAAGCTCTGGGGCCAACGTCCTGACTTTC. Translating gives CASSVGSSGANVLTF.

The J gene is TRBJ1-1, the V gene TRBV19, with D unclear. Trimming stripped 6 bases from V and 6 bases from J, with 14 bases between. The CDR3 has 13 residues. Germline V gene sequence: CDR1 LNHDA, CDR2 SQIVND (reference sequence). The CDR3 DNA reads TGTGCCAGTAGAAGGAAGCAGTATTCTGAAGCTTTCTTT. Translated: CASRRKQYSEAFF.

This clone was seen a single time. The chain uses TRBV10-2 and TRBJ1-4; a weak D match, TRBD1 (5 bases). V was cut by 10 bases and J by 15 bases, with 15 bases left in between. Germline V gene sequence: CDR1 WSHSY, CDR2 SAAADI. The CDR3 has 10 amino acids. The CDR3 DNA is TGCGCCACTACCGTAGGGGTAGTGTTTTTT. Protein product: CATTVGVVFF.

The chain is built from TRBV10-3 and TRBJ1-2; perhaps TRBD1 as D (5 bases). This CDR3 spans 13 amino acids. Germline V gives CDR1 ENHRY, CDR2 SYGVKD. Trimming shortened V by 9 bases and J by 7 bases, and 18 bases separated the two germline ends. CDR3 coding DNA: TGTGCCATGGTCGACAGCCCTAAATCTGGCTACACCTTC. This translates into CAMVDSPKSGYTF.

The chain is built from TRBV7-2 and TRBJ2-7; 8 nucleotides agree with TRBD2. This CDR3 is built from 14 residues. The V and J ends lost 7 bases and 6 bases, in that order; junction bases with no gene match: 11. CDR1 is SGHTA, CDR2 FQGNSA, per germline. The CDR3 protein is CASTETGGAAEQYF. The DNA for the CDR3 is TGTGCCAGCACCGAAACCGGGGGGGCCGCCGAGCAGTACTTC.

V is TRBV19 and J is TRBJ2-3; perhaps TRBD2 as D (7 bases). V lost 8 bases and J 0 bases, leaving 12 bases between the germline ends. The CDR3 spans 14 residues. The germline V gene has CDR1 LNHDA and CDR2 SQIVND (reference sequence). DNA of the CDR3: TGTGCCAGTGGTAGGGGGGGTAGCACAGATACGCAGTATTTT. Translation: CASGRGGSTDTQYF.